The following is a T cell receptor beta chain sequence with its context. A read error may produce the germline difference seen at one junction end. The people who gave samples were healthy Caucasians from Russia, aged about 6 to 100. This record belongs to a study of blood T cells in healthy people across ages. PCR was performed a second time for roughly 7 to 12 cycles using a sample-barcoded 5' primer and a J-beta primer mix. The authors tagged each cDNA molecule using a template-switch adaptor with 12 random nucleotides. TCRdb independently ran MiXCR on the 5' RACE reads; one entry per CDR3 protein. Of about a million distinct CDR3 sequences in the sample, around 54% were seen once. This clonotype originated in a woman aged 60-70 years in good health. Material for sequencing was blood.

The CDR3 DNA reads TGCGCCAACAGCCCTGACCGGGGGGATACGCAGTATTTT. It is translated as CANSPDRGDTQYF. This chain uses TRBV4-1 with TRBJ2-3; D might be TRBD2 (6 bases). The CDR3 covers 13 residues. Germline CDR1 reads MGHRA; CDR2 reads YSYEKL.